This T cell receptor beta chain was sequenced during a study of post-analysis software for immune sequencing data. Whole-study results and caveats: For normalized Chao1 diversity, multiple sclerosis patients scored significantly lower than controls did. The five TRBV segments detected at higher frequency in patients than in controls included TRBV5-6, TRBV5-1 and TRBV20-1.

Germline V gives CDR1 SQVTM, CDR2 ANQGSEA. The CDR3 consists of 15 residues. The trim removed 6 bases at V and 7 bases at J, leaving 13 bases unmatched. Points on this clonotype: The antigen is not known.

Included in the TCR beta cDNA libraries were unique molecular identifiers. From roughly 1 to 10 million T cells, 500,000 or so cDNA molecules were obtained. Using its own MiXCR run on the PCR reads, TCRdb lists one record per CDR3 protein. The sample yields 650,000 to 900,000 distinct CDR3 sequences, around 46% seen once. Sequencing was carried out using blood. This TCR was sampled from a girl between 5 and 17 years old with multiple sclerosis. The V gene is TRBV29-1, the J gene TRBJ2-2, with 8 bases that match TRBD2. DNA for the CDR3: TGCAGCGTGCCGTTCAGCGGGAGAGGGGACGGGGAGCTGTTTTTT. Encoded protein: CSVPFSGRGDGELFF.